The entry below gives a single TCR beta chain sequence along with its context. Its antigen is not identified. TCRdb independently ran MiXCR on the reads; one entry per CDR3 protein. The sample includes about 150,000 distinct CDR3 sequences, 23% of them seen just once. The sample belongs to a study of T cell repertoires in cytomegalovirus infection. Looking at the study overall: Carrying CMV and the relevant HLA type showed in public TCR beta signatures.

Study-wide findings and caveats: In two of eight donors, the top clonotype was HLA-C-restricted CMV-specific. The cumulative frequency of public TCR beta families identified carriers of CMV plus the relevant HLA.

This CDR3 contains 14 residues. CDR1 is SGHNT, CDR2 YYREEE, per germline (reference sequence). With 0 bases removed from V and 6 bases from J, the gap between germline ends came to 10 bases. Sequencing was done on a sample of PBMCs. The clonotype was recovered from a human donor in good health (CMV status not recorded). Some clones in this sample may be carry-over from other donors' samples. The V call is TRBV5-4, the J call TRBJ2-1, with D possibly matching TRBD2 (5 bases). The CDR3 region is CASSLGGLSNEQFF. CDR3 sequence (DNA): TGTGCCAGCAGCTTGGGAGGGTTGAGCAATGAGCAGTTCTTC. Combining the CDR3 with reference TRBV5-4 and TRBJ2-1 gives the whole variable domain ETGVTQSPTHLIKTRGQQVTLRCSSQSGHNTVSWYQQALGQGPQFIFQYYREEENGRGNFPPRFSGLQFPNYSSELNVNALELDDSALYLCASSLGGLSNEQFFGPGTRLTVL.